This TCR beta chain was sequenced for a study of regulatory T cells in long-lasting Graves disease. This clonotype was picked up many times. The CDR3 length is 16 residues. Germline CDR1 reads MDHEN; CDR2 reads SYDVKM. V dropped 7 bases and J dropped 0 bases, with 19 bases sitting between them. Time point meaning: newly diagnosed GD, antithyroid drugs for less than 3 months. The TCR library was made from RNA extracted from PBMCs. Through Arm-PCR of CDR3 regions and iRepertoire HTBI primers, TCR beta libraries were built. Each CDR3 protein gets one entry after TCRdb re-called the multiplex PCR reads with MiXCR. The sample lists about 420,000 distinct CDR3 sequences, 16% occurring once. This same sample was also part of a study on T cells in Graves' hyperthyroidism and ophthalmopathy.

This material consisted of peripheral blood mononuclear cells (PBMCs), taken at new diagnosis, from a patient treated with antithyroid drugs. V is TRBV28 and J is TRBJ2-7; D possibly uses TRBD1 or TRBD2 (5 bases each). The sequence came from a young woman with Graves disease. The CDR3 DNA reads TGTGCCAGCACATCCCGGGGCGGACCAGACTCCTACGAGCAGTACTTC. Translated: CASTSRGGPDSYEQYF.